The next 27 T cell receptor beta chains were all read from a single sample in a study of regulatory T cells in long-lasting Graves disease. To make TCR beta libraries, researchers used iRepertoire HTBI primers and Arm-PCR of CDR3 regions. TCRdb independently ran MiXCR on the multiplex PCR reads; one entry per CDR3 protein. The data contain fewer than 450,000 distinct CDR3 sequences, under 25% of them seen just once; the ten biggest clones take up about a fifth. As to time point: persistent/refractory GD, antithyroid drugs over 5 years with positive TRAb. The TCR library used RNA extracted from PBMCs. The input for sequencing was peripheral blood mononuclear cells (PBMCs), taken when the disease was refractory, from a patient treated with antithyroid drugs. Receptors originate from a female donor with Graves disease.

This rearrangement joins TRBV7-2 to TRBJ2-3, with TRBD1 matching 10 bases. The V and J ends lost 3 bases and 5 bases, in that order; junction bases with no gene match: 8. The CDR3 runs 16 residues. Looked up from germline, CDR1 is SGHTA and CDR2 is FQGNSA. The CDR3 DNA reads TGTGCCAGCAGCTTTGGCGGGACAGGGGAACAAGATACGCAGTATTTT. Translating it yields CASSFGGTGEQDTQYF.

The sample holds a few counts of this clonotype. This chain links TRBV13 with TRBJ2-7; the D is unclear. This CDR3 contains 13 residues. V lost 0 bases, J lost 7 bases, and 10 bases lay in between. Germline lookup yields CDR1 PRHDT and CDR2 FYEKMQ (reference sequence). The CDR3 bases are TGTGCCAGCAGCTTAGGTAGCCTGGGGGAGCAGTACTTC. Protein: CASSLGSLGEQYF.

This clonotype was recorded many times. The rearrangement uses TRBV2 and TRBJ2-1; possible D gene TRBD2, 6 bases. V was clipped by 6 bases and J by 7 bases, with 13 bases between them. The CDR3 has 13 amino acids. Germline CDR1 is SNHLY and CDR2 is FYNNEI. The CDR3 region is CASRAGKGNEQFF. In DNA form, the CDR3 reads TGTGCCAGCAGGGCGGGGAAGGGGAATGAGCAGTTCTTC.

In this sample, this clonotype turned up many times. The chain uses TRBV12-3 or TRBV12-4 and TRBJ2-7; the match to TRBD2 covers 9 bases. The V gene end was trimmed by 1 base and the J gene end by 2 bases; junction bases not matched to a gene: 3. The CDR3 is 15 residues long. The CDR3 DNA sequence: TGTGCCAGCAGTTTAGGACTAGCGGAAGCCTACGAGCAGTACTTC. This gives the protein CASSLGLAEAYEQYF.

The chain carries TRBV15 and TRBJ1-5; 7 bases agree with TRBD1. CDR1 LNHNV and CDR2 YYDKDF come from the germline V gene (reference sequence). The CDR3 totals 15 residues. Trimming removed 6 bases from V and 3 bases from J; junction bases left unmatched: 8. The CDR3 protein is CATRPGDRDNQPQHF. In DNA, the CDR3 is TGTGCCACCAGACCAGGAGACAGGGACAATCAGCCCCAGCATTTT.

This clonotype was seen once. CDR3 residues: CSAAMGSYEQYF. CDR3 bases: TGCAGTGCTGCGATGGGGAGTTACGAGCAGTACTTC. The chain uses TRBV20-1 and TRBJ2-7; possibly TRBD2 for D (5 bases). Trimming left V 5 bases short and J 4 bases short, with 12 bases between. In germline, CDR1 is DFQATT, CDR2 SNEGSKA (reference sequence). There are 12 residues in the CDR3.

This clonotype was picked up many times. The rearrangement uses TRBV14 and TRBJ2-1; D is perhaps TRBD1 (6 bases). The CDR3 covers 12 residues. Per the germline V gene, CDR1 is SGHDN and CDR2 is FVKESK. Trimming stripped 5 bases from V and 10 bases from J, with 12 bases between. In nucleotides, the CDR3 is TGTGCCAGCAGCTCGGACAGAGTAGAGCAGTTCTTC. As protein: CASSSDRVEQFF.

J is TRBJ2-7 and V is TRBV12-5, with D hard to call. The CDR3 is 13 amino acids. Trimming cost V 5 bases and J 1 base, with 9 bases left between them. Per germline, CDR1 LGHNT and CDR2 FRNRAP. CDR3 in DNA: TGTGCTAGTGGTACCCCGGCTTCCTACGAGCAGTACTTC. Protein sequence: CASGTPASYEQYF.

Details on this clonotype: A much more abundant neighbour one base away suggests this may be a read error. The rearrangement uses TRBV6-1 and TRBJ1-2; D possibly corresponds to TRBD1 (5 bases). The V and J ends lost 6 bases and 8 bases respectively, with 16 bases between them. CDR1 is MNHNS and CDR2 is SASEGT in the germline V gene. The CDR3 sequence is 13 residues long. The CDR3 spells CASSHDGTSGYTF. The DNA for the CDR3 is TGTGCCAGCAGCCACGATGGGACGAGCGGCTACACCTTC.

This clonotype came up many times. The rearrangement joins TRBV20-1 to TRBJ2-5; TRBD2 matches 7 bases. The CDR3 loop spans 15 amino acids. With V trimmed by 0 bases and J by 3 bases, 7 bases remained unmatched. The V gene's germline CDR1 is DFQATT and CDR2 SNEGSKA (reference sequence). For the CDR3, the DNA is TGCAGTGCTAGAGATCGGGAGGACCACAAAGAGACCCAGTACTTC. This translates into CSARDREDHKETQYF.

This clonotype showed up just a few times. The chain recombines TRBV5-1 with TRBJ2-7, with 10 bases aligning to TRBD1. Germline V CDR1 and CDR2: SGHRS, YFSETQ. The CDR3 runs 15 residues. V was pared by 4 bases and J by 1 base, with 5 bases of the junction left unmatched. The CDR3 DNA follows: TGCGCCAGCAGCCCCCGGGGACAGGGGTCCTACGAGCAGTACTTC. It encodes CASSPRGQGSYEQYF.

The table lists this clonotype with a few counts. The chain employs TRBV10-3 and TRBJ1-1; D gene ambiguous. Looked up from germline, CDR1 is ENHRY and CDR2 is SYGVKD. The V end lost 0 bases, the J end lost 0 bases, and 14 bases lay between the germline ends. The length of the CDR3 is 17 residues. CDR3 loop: CAISESFNGRVNTEAFF. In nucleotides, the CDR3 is TGTGCCATCAGTGAGTCCTTCAATGGCCGCGTGAACACTGAAGCTTTCTTT.

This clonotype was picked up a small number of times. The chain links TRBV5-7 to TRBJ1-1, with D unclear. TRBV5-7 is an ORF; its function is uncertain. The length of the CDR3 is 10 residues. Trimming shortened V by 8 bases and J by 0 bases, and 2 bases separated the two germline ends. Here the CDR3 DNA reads TGTGCCAGGCTGAACACTGAAGCTTTCTTT. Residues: CARLNTEAFF.

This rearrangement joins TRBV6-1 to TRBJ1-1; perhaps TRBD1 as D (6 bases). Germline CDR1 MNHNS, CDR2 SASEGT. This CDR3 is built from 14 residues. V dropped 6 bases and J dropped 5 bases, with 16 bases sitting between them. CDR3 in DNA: TGTGCCAGCAGCTGGGGACAAATAGGGACTGAAGCTTTCTTT. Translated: CASSWGQIGTEAFF.

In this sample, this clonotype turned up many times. DNA for the CDR3: TGTGCCAGCAGCTTGGGGGGTCGGGACAGGCGATCCTACGAGCAGTACTTC. This encodes CASSLGGRDRRSYEQYF. This chain uses TRBV7-8 with TRBJ2-7; 8 nucleotides line up with TRBD1. This CDR3 is built from 17 residues. V lost 3 bases, J lost 1 base, and 11 bases stayed unmatched. Germline loops: CDR1 SGHVS, CDR2 FQNEAQ.

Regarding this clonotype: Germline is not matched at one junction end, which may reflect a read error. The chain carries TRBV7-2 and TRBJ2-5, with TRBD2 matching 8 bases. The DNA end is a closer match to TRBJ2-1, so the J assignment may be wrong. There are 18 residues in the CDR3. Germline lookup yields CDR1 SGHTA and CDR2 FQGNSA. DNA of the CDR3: TGCGCCAGCAGCCAAGATCCAGGGTACGGGAGGGAAGGAAATGAGCAGTTCTTC. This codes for CASSQDPGYGREGNEQFF.

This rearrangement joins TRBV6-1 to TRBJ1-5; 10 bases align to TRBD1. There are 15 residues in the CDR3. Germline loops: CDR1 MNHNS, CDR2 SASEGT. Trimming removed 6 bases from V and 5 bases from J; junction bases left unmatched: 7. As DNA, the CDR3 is TGTGCCAGCAGGGCCGGGACAGGGGCATATCAGCCCCAGCATTTT. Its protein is CASRAGTGAYQPQHF.

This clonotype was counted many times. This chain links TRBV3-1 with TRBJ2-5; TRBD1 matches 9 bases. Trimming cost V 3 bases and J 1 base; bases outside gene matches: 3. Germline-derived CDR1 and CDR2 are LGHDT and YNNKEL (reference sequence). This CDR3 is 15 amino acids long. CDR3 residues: CASSQDRGPQETQYF. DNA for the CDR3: TGTGCCAGCAGCCAGGACAGGGGTCCCCAAGAGACCCAGTACTTC.

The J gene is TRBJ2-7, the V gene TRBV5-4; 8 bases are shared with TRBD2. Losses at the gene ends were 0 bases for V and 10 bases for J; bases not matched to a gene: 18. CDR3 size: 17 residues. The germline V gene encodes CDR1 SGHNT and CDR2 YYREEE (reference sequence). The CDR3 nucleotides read TGTGCCAGCAGCTTGGCCTATGGGGACGCGGGAGGAAGCCTACAGTACTTC. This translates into CASSLAYGDAGGSLQYF.

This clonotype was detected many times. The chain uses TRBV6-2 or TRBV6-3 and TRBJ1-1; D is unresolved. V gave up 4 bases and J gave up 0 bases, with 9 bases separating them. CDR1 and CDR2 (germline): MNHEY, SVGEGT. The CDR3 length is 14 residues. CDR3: CASSFGPVNTEAFF. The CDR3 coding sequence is TGTGCCAGCAGTTTCGGGCCTGTGAACACTGAAGCTTTCTTT.

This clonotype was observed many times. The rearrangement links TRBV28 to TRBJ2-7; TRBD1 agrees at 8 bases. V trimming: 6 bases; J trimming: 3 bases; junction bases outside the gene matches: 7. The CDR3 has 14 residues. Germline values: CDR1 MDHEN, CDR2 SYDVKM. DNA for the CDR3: TGTGCCAGCAGGGAAAATACAGGGGGCTACGAGCAGTACTTC. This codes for CASRENTGGYEQYF.

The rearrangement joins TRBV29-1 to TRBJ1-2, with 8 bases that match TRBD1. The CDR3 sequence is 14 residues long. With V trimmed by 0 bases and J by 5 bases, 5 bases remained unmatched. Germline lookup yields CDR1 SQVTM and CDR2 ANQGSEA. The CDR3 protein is CSVEDLDRGYGYTF. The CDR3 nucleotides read TGCAGCGTTGAAGATCTCGACAGGGGTTATGGCTACACCTTC.

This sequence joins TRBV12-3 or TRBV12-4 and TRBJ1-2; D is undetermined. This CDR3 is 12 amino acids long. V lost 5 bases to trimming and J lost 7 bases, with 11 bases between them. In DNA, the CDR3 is TGTGCCAGCAGTCAAACCCCGGGTGGCTACACCTTC. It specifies CASSQTPGGYTF.

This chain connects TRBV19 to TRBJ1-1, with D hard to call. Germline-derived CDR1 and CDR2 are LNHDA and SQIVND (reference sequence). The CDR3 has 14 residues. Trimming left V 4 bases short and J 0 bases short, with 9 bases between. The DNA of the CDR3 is TGTGCCAGTAGTAGTAACAACATGAACACTGAAGCTTTCTTT. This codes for CASSSNNMNTEAFF.

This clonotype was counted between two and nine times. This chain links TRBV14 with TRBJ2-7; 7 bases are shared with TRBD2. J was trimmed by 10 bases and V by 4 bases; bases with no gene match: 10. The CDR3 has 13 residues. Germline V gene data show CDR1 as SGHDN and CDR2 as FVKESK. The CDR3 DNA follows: TGTGCCAGCAGCCCGCGGCTAGCGGACGTACAGTACTTC. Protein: CASSPRLADVQYF. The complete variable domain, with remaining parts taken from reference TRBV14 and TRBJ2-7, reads EAGVTQFPSHSVIEKGQTVTLRCDPISGHDNLYWYRRVMGKEIKFLLHFVKESKQDESGMPNNRFLAERTGGTYSTLKVQPAELEDSGVYFCASSPRLADVQYFGPGTRLTVT.

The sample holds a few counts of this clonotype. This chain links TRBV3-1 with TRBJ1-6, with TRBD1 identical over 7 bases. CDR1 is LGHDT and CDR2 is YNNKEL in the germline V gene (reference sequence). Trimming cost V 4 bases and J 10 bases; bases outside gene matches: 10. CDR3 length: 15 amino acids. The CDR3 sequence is CASSPRTGGTSPLHF. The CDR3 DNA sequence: TGTGCCAGCAGCCCTCGGACAGGAGGAACCTCACCCCTCCACTTT. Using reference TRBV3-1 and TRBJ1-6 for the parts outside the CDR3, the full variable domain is DTAVSQTPKYLVTQMGNDKSIKCEQNLGHDTMYWYKQDSKKFLKIMFSYNNKELIINETVPNRFSPKSPDKAHLNLHINSLELGDSAVYFCASSPRTGGTSPLHFGNGTRLTVT.

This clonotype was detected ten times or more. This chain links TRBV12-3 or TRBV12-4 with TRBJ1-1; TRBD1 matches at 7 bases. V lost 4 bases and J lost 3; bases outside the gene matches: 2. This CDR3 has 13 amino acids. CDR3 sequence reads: CASSSGGDTEAFF. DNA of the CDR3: TGTGCCAGCAGTTCAGGGGGTGACACTGAAGCTTTCTTT.